This entry lists 11 T cell receptor beta chains sequenced from one sample in a study of blood T cell repertoires in COVID-19. Measured with immunoSEQ multiplex PCR; TCRdb has only the in-frame clones, and not every one. The repertoire includes tens of thousands of clones, roughly four fifths of them detected once, and approximately 12% sits in the top ten. Sequenced: peripheral blood. Receptors originate from a man of 80 years or more with acute or convalescent COVID-19.

This clone was counted once. The rearrangement uses TRBV20-1 and TRBJ2-1; 7 bases agree with TRBD2. The CDR3 is 11 amino acids. Germline V CDR1 and CDR2: DFQATT, SNEGSKA (reference sequence). J gave up 6 bases and V 7 bases, and 3 bases lay outside the gene matches. CDR3 DNA sequence: TGCAGTGGGGACTACGGCAATGAGCAGTTCTTC. Residues: CSGDYGNEQFF.

This clone was seen a handful of times. This chain connects TRBV27 to TRBJ2-3; TRBD2 matches 11 bases. This CDR3 is 15 amino acids long. Germline V gene lookup returns CDR1 MNHEY and CDR2 SMNVEV (reference sequence). J was trimmed by 7 bases and V by 7 bases; bases with no gene match: 10. The CDR3 sequence: CASTFSGGARNTQYF. The CDR3 DNA reads TGTGCCAGCACTTTTAGCGGGGGGGCCCGAAATACGCAGTATTTT.

The sample holds one count of this clone. V gene TRBV5-5 combines with J gene TRBJ1-2; TRBD1 agrees at 8 bases. The V segment lost 4 bases and the J segment 8 bases; nucleotides outside the gene matches: 7. The length of the CDR3 is 13 residues. Germline V CDR1 and CDR2: SGHKS, YYEKEE (reference sequence). CDR3 residues: CASSVTGGRGYTF. DNA for the CDR3: TGTGCCAGCAGCGTTACAGGGGGTAGAGGCTACACCTTC.

This chain uses TRBV6-5 with TRBJ1-2, with D possibly matching TRBD1 (6 bases). The CDR3 extends over 13 amino acids. Trimming shortened V by 4 bases and J by 7 bases, and 13 bases separated the two germline ends. Germline CDR1 is MNHEY and CDR2 is SVGAGI. CDR3 residues: CASSFQGQGGYTF. The CDR3 region has the DNA TGTGCCAGCAGTTTTCAGGGGCAGGGTGGCTACACCTTC.

The rearrangement joins TRBV5-1 to TRBJ1-1; D is unclear. CDR1 and CDR2 from the germline V gene are SGHRS and YFSETQ. There are 14 residues in the CDR3. The V end lost 4 bases, the J end lost 1 base, and 11 bases lay between the germline ends. The CDR3 protein is CASSPSPRNTEAFF. CDR3 nucleotides: TGCGCCAGCAGCCCGAGCCCGAGGAACACTGAAGCTTTCTTT.

The V call is TRBV5-1, the J call TRBJ1-1, with D perhaps TRBD1 (6 bases). The CDR3 loop spans 14 amino acids. Trimming removed 4 bases from V and 4 bases from J, with 14 bases in between. In germline, CDR1 is SGHRS, CDR2 YFSETQ. In DNA form, the CDR3 reads TGCGCCAGCAGCCCCCGAGAAGGGGGCACTGAAGCTTTCTTT. It translates to CASSPREGGTEAFF.

This chain links TRBV10-3 with TRBJ1-6, with TRBD1 matching over 7 bases. Germline V gene lookup returns CDR1 ENHRY and CDR2 SYGVKD. Germline trimming cut 3 bases from V and 8 bases from J; bases unmatched to any gene: 7. This CDR3 spans 15 amino acids. CDR3 protein: CAISDRGTVDSPLHF. CDR3 nucleotides: TGTGCCATCAGTGACAGGGGGACAGTGGATTCACCCCTCCACTTT.

The chain combines TRBV30 with TRBJ1-2, with a possible D match to TRBD1 (6 bases). The ends were cut back, 3 bases at V and 4 bases at J, with 12 bases in the middle. Germline V lookup: CDR1 GTSNPN, CDR2 SVGIG (reference sequence). The CDR3 runs to 13 residues. Here the CDR3 reads CAWRPGQSYGYTF. CDR3 DNA: TGTGCCTGGAGGCCGGGACAATCCTATGGCTACACCTTC.

This clone was seen a single time. This sequence joins TRBV30 and TRBJ1-4; D gene uncertain. Germline V gene sequence: CDR1 GTSNPN, CDR2 SVGIG (reference sequence). Trimming removed 2 bases from V and 8 bases from J, with 12 bases in between. This CDR3 region has 13 residues. The CDR3 sequence is CAWSRGIGEKLFF. In DNA form, the CDR3 reads TGTGCCTGGAGTCGGGGTATAGGAGAAAAACTGTTTTTT.

J is TRBJ2-7 and V is TRBV6-5; 7 positions agree with TRBD1. The CDR3 loop spans 15 amino acids. Germline lookup yields CDR1 MNHEY and CDR2 SVGAGI. After removal of 5 bases from V and 1 base from J, the junction contained 8 bases not matched to a gene. The CDR3 reads CASSIDRAPSYEQYF. For the CDR3, the DNA is TGTGCCAGCAGTATCGACAGGGCTCCGTCCTACGAGCAGTACTTC.

This chain joins TRBV6-1 and TRBJ1-5; D not resolved. V dropped 4 bases and J dropped 2 bases, with 15 bases sitting between them. The germline V gene encodes CDR1 MNHNS and CDR2 SASEGT. The length of the CDR3 is 16 residues. The CDR3 reads CASSVGLVPGNQPQHF. DNA of the CDR3: TGTGCCAGCAGTGTAGGCCTAGTCCCGGGCAATCAGCCCCAGCATTTT.